This T cell receptor (beta chain) emerged from a study of PD-L1 blockade in urothelial cancer. Assay: immunoSEQ multiplex PCR; the TCRdb copy retains only in-frame clones and omits some. Of about 88,000 clones in the sample, approximately 90% were seen once. V lost 0 bases, J lost 0 bases, and 6 bases lay in between. The CDR3 spans 15 residues. Germline-derived CDR1 and CDR2 are LGHNA and YSLEER. Samples were collected from each patient before treatment and during treatment. Each patient gave between 1 and 8 of them in total. This receptor was identified in a man aged 55 to 69 with urothelial cancer. V is TRBV4-3 and J is TRBJ1-3; D call uncertain. The input for sequencing was PBMCs, taken around atezolizumab (anti-PD-L1) treatment. The CDR3 loop reads CASSQEGDSGNTIYF. DNA for the CDR3: TGCGCCAGCAGCCAAGAGGGAGACTCTGGAAACACCATATATTTT.